This TCR beta chain was profiled in a study of cytomegalovirus exposure and HLA in healthy donors. V was pared by 4 bases and J by 0 bases, with 8 bases between. Germline assignment: CDR1 SGHRS and CDR2 YFSETQ. This CDR3 spans 14 amino acids. As concerns this clone: The same CDR3 is also encoded by other DNA sequences in this sample.

The PCR used 60 Vbeta and 13 Jbeta primers. The assay was immunoSEQ multiplex PCR, and TCRdb's table has in-frame clones only and misses some. The sample shows fewer than 65,000 clones, about 89% of them seen only once. The specimen was PBMCs. This rearrangement joins TRBV5-1 to TRBJ1-5; the D gene is possibly TRBD1 (5 bases). This receptor was identified in a man aged 18 to 30 in good health and CMV-seronegative. CDR3 residues: CASSLDSSNQPQHF. The CDR3 DNA reads TGCGCCAGCAGCCTAGACAGTAGCAATCAGCCCCAGCATTTT.